This paragraph covers one T cell receptor (beta chain) sequence. Its matching antigen is unknown. The entry originates in a study of T cell responses to AZD1222 COVID-19 vaccine. Study-level points and caveats: The donors showed a predominance of white British ancestry and of females, with possible underestimation of clonal diversity. Epitopes outside B.1.351 and B.1.1.7 mutated regions reportedly drew nearly half of spike TCRs. Baseline serostatus was positive in only a handful of AZD1222 recipients.

Profiling relied on immunoSEQ multiplex PCR, and the TCRdb table lists in-frame clones only, not all of them. The data contain approximately 89,000 clones, about nine tenths of them singletons. Pooling was applied to second doses at about 4 or about 12 weeks. Looked up from germline, CDR1 is MNHEY and CDR2 is SMNVEV (reference sequence). This CDR3 has 15 amino acids. V was clipped by 0 bases and J by 5 bases, with 8 bases between them. The rearrangement links TRBV27 to TRBJ1-6; D remains ambiguous. The TCR was taken from an adult who received the AZD1222 COVID-19 vaccine. The sample consisted of peripheral blood, taken 28 days after the second AZD1222 dose. For the CDR3, the DNA is TGTGCCAGCAGTTTATCATCCGGGAATAATTCACCCCTCCACTTT. Its protein is CASSLSSGNNSPLHF.